This T cell receptor (beta chain) was identified during a study of blood T cells in healthy people across ages. This clonotype was seen more than once but under ten times. Its antigen remains unknown. Notes on the study in general: Age advanced and TCR beta diversity per million T cells fell, roughly linearly.

Using a J-beta primer mix together with a sample-barcoded 5' primer, a second PCR was run for roughly 6 to 12 cycles. All samples yielded 3 million or more CDR3-containing paired-end reads. Each CDR3 protein is one row after TCRdb ran MiXCR on the 5' RACE reads. Counted here are 700,000 to 900,000 distinct CDR3 sequences, roughly 50% occurring once; the ten biggest clones make up around 40%. Healthy Caucasian individuals from Russia aged roughly 6 to 90 were enrolled as donors. Total RNA was extracted at no less than 6 micrograms per sample. The CDR3 extends over 12 amino acids. Trimming took off 4 bases at V and 5 bases at J, with 10 bases between the two ends. The germline gives CDR1 SGHRS, CDR2 YFSETQ.

The source is an elderly man in good health. The sequenced material came from blood. The J gene is TRBJ2-7, the V gene TRBV5-1, with D uncertain. CDR3 DNA: TGCGCCAGCAGCCGCGTCAGTGACGAGCAGTACTTC. Translated, it gives CASSRVSDEQYF.